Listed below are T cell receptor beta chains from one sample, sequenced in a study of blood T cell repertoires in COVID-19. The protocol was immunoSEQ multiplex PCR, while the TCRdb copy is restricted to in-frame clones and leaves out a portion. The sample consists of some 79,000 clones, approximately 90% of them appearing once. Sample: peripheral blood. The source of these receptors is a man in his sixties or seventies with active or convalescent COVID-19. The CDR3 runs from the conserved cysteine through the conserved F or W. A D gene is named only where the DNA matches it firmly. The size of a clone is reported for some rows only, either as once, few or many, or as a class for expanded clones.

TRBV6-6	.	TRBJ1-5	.	CASSYVGGANQPQHF	TGTGCCAGCAGTTACGTGGGGGGAGCTAATCAGCCCCAGCATTTT
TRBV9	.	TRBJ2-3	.	CASRFLSGSAPDTQYF	TGTGCCAGCCGTTTTCTAAGCGGGTCGGCTCCAGATACGCAGTATTTT
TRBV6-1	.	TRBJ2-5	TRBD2	CASSERASGKAAQETQYF	TGTGCCAGCAGTGAAAGGGCTAGCGGGAAGGCTGCCCAAGAGACCCAGTACTTC
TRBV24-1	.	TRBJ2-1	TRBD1	CATSEQGIEQFF	TGTGCCACCAGTGAACAGGGGATTGAGCAGTTCTTC
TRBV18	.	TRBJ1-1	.	CASSPRLQANTEAFF	TGTGCCAGCTCACCAAGGCTACAGGCGAACACTGAAGCTTTCTTT
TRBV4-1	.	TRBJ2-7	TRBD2	CASSQELRTRHYEQYF	TGCGCCAGCAGCCAAGAATTGAGGACTAGACACTACGAGCAGTACTTC
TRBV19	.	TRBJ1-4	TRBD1	CASSILTGGTNEKLFF	TGTGCCAGTAGTATCCTTACAGGGGGGACTAATGAAAAACTGTTTTTT
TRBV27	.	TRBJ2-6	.	CASSKGTVRSGANVLTF	TGTGCCAGCAGTAAGGGGACTGTGCGTTCTGGGGCCAACGTCCTGACTTTC
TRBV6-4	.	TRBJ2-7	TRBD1	CASRRLQGVAYEQYF	TGTGCCAGCAGGCGCCTACAGGGGGTTGCCTACGAGCAGTACTTC
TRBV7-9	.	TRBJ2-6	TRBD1	CASSLDRGLGANVLTF	TGTGCCAGCAGCTTGGACAGGGGTCTTGGGGCCAACGTCCTGACTTTC
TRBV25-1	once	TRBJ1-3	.	CASSRTGLNTIYF	TGTGCCAGCAGCCGAACAGGGTTAAACACCATATATTTT
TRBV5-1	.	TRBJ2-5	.	CASSRGGQETQYF	TGCGCCAGCAGCAGAGGGGGCCAAGAGACCCAGTACTTC
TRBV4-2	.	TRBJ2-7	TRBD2	CASSQDILGGGPYEQYF	TGTGCCAGCAGCCAAGATATTCTTGGCGGGGGACCATACGAGCAGTACTTC
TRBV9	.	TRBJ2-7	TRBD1	CASSPKIGGGGSVAYEQYF	TGTGCCAGCAGCCCAAAAATAGGGGGCGGAGGATCCGTGGCCTACGAGCAGTACTTC
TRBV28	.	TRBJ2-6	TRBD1	CATMTGAEGANVLTF	TGTGCCACCATGACAGGGGCGGAGGGGGCCAACGTCCTGACTTTC
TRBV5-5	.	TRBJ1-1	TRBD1	CASSFDRGTEAFF	TGTGCCAGCAGCTTCGACAGGGGCACTGAAGCTTTCTTT
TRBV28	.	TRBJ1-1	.	CASKLPGTKTEAFF	TGTGCCAGCAAATTACCTGGGACAAAGACTGAAGCTTTCTTT
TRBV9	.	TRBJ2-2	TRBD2	CASSVAPTSGRAGTGELFF	TGTGCCAGCAGCGTAGCTCCCACTAGCGGGAGGGCTGGCACCGGGGAGCTGTTTTTT
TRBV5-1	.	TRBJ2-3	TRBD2	CASSLGYGGGGTDTQYF	TGCGCCAGCAGCTTGGGGTACGGGGGAGGGGGCACAGATACGCAGTATTTT
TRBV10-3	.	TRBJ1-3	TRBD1	CAISGQGVYTIYF	TGTGCCATCAGTGGACAGGGGGTCTACACCATATATTTT
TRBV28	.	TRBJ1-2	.	CASSLDTYGYTF	TGTGCCAGCAGCCTGGACACCTATGGCTACACCTTC
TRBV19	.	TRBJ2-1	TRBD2	CASSTGLARQFF	TGTGCCAGTAGTACGGGACTAGCGAGGCAGTTCTTC
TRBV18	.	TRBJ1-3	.	CASSPGQIYSGNTIYF	TGTGCCAGCTCACCCGGACAGATCTACTCTGGAAACACCATATATTTT
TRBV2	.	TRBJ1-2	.	CASSESYGYTF	TGTGCCAGCAGTGAATCTTATGGCTACACCTTC
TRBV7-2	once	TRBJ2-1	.	CASSIGGQGWNEQFF	TGTGCCAGCAGCATAGGCGGCCAGGGCTGGAATGAGCAGTTCTTC
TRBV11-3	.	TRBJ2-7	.	CASSLHRNSYEQYF	TGTGCCAGCAGCTTACACAGGAATTCCTACGAGCAGTACTTC
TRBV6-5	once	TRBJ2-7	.	CASSVTSSYEQYF	TGTGCCAGCAGCGTGACTAGCTCCTACGAGCAGTACTTC
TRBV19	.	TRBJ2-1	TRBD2	CASSIQSGMGYNEQFF	TGTGCCAGTAGTATACAAAGCGGGATGGGTTACAATGAGCAGTTCTTC
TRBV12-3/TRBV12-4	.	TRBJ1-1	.	CASSAGVRTEAFF	TGTGCCAGCAGTGCAGGGGTGAGGACTGAAGCTTTCTTT
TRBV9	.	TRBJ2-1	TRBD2	CASSVSGTSWEQFF	TGTGCCAGCAGCGTATCCGGGACTAGCTGGGAGCAGTTCTTC
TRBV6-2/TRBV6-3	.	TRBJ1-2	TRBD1	CASSYSRDRPNYGYTF	TGTGCCAGCAGTTACTCACGGGACAGACCTAACTATGGCTACACCTTC
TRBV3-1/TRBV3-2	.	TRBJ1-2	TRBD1	CASRTGTGDGGYTF	TGTGCCAGCAGAACCGGGACAGGGGACGGCGGCTACACCTTC
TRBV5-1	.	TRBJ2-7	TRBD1	CASSPGQGGYEQYF	TGCGCCAGCAGCCCGGGACAGGGAGGTTACGAGCAGTACTTC
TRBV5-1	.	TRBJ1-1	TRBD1	CASSLGTGVSEAFF	TGCGCCAGCAGCTTGGGGACAGGGGTTTCTGAAGCTTTCTTT
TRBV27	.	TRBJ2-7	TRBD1	CASRGQGLPLTYEQYF	TGTGCCAGCAGGGGACAGGGACTGCCGTTGACCTACGAGCAGTACTTC
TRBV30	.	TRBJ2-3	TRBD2	CAWSEGTSGYTDTQYF	TGTGCCTGGAGCGAAGGGACTAGCGGATACACAGATACGCAGTATTTT
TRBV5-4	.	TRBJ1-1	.	CASSPIANTEAFF	TGTGCCAGCAGCCCAATAGCGAACACTGAAGCTTTCTTT
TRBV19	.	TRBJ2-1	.	CASRELVSDEQFF	TGTGCCAGCCGGGAACTAGTTAGTGATGAGCAGTTCTTC
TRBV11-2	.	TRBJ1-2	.	CASSSPKGQPNYGYTF	TGTGCCAGCAGCTCCCCAAAGGGACAACCTAACTATGGCTACACCTTC
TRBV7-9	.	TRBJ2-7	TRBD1	CASSFSGTGSEQYF	TGTGCCAGCAGCTTTTCCGGGACAGGGAGTGAGCAGTACTTC
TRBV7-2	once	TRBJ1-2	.	CASSLAGSGDYGYTF	TGTGCCAGCAGCTTAGCAGGGTCCGGGGACTATGGCTACACCTTC
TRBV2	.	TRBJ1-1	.	CASRGSQGTEAFF	TGTGCCAGCAGGGGATCCCAGGGGACTGAAGCTTTCTTT
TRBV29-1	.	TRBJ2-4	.	CSVQGTTKNIQYF	TGCAGCGTCCAGGGTACGACCAAAAACATTCAGTACTTC
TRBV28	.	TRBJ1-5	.	CASSLGLWGQPQHF	TGTGCCAGCAGTCTGGGGCTTTGGGGTCAGCCCCAGCATTTT
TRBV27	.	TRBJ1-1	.	CASSLMWGLQNTEAFF	TGTGCCAGCAGTTTAATGTGGGGGCTTCAGAACACTGAAGCTTTCTTT
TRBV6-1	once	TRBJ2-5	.	CASSELAGLQETQYF	TGTGCCAGCAGTGAATTGGCGGGCCTCCAAGAGACCCAGTACTTC
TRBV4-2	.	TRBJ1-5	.	CASSQDLQPNQPQHF	TGTGCCAGCAGCCAAGATTTACAGCCCAATCAGCCCCAGCATTTT
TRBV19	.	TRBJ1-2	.	CASTRQTANYGYTF	TGTGCCAGTACCCGACAGACCGCAAACTATGGCTACACCTTC
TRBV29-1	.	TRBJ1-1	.	CSVVVDTEAFF	TGCAGCGTTGTGGTAGACACTGAAGCTTTCTTT
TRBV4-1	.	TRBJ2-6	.	CASSQDLLLSGANVLTF	TGCGCCAGCAGCCAAGATCTCCTTCTCTCTGGGGCCAACGTCCTGACTTTC
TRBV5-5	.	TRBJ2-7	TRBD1	CASSLDRGSYKQYF	TGTGCCAGCAGCTTGGACAGGGGGTCCTACAAGCAGTACTTC